The T cell receptor (beta chain) under discussion was sequenced for a study of shared clonotypes between healthy human individuals. General study results and limits: Blood alone was sampled, and tissue repertoires likely differ. Generally, estimated richness proved larger in naive subsets than it did in memory subsets.

Assay used: immunoSEQ multiplex PCR; TCRdb lists only in-frame clones, some missing. The sample has about 600,000 clones, more than 95% seen once. CDR1 MNHEY and CDR2 SVGAGI come from the germline V gene. This CDR3 contains 13 residues. J gave up 8 bases and V 5 bases, and 6 bases lay outside the gene matches. In regard to this clone: The antigen remains undetermined.

Sequencing used naive CD4+ T cells sorted from blood. Specified subset: CD45RA+ positively selected. The chain recombines TRBV6-5 with TRBJ1-3; TRBD1 aligns across 7 bases. This receptor was taken from a woman in her thirties in good health. CDR3: CASSKYRGHTIYF. CDR3 coding DNA: TGTGCCAGCAGTAAATACAGGGGACACACCATATATTTT.